Presented here are 14 T cell receptor beta chains from one specimen sequenced in a study of shared clonotypes between healthy human individuals. Only CD45RO-negative cells positively selected for CCR7 counted as naive CD8 cells, so terminally differentiated effector memory CD45RA+ cells were excluded. Here immunoSEQ multiplex PCR was the method, and the copy in TCRdb shows in-frame clones only, minus some. Of about 610,000 clones in the sample, 96% are singletons; the top ten hold roughly 0.1%. The specimen sequenced was naive CD8+ T cells sorted from blood. All receptors derive from a woman aged 25-40 years in good health.

The chain combines TRBV29-1 with TRBJ2-5, with D possibly TRBD2 on 6 matching bases. Trimming took 4 bases from V and 7 from J, leaving 16 bases between them. There are 13 residues in the CDR3. Germline CDR1 SQVTM, CDR2 ANQGSEA. CDR3 sequence reads: CSVGGRLDWTQYF. CDR3 sequence (DNA): TGCAGCGTTGGGGGGAGGCTAGATTGGACCCAGTACTTC. Variable domain in full (rest from reference TRBV29-1 and TRBJ2-5): SAVISQKPSRDICQRGTSLTIQCQVDSQVTMMFWYRQQPGQSLTLIATANQGSEATYESGFVIDKFPISRPNLTFSTLTVSNMSPEDSSIYLCSVGGRLDWTQYFGPGTRLLVL.

The chain has TRBV27 and TRBJ2-7, with TRBD2 as a possible D gene (6 bases). CDR3 size: 13 residues. CDR1 is MNHEY, CDR2 SMNVEV, per germline (reference sequence). The V end lost 4 bases, the J end lost 3 bases, and 10 bases lay between the germline ends. CDR3 nucleotides: TGTGCCAGCAGTTGGGCGGGAAGCTACGAGCAGTACTTC. Its translation: CASSWAGSYEQYF.

The V gene is TRBV27, the J gene TRBJ2-7, with 7 bases fitting TRBD2. V dropped 4 bases and J dropped 5; count of bases not matched to a gene: 8. Germline-derived CDR1 and CDR2 are MNHEY and SMNVEV (reference sequence). The CDR3 loop spans 14 amino acids. The CDR3 is CASSSGGGYHEQYF. CDR3 sequence (DNA): TGTGCCAGCAGTTCGGGCGGGGGTTACCACGAGCAGTACTTC.

V gene TRBV7-2 combines with J gene TRBJ2-1, with 7 bases lining up with TRBD2. The CDR3 is made up of 13 amino acids. Trimming at V came to 5 bases and at J to 9 bases, leaving 7 bases not matched to a gene. The germline gives CDR1 SGHTA, CDR2 FQGNSA. Written as DNA, the CDR3 is TGTGCCAGCAGCCTTACTAGCGCTGTTGAGCAGTTCTTC. Translation: CASSLTSAVEQFF.

The chain combines TRBV28 with TRBJ2-4, with D tentatively TRBD1 (6 bases). Germline V gene sequence: CDR1 MDHEN, CDR2 SYDVKM. The length of the CDR3 is 15 residues. Trimming removed 4 bases from V and 1 base from J, with 11 bases in between. CDR3 loop: CASSSGTGAKNIQYF. The CDR3 coding sequence is TGTGCCAGCAGTTCGGGAACAGGGGCCAAAAACATTCAGTACTTC.

The chain carries TRBV25-1 and TRBJ2-5, with TRBD1 identical over 9 bases. CDR1 MGHDK and CDR2 SYGVNS come from the germline V gene. This CDR3 has 13 amino acids. V was pared by 7 bases and J by 2 bases, with 2 bases of the junction left unmatched. In DNA form, the CDR3 reads TGTGCCAGCATCGGGACAGGGCAAGAGACCCAGTACTTC. It is translated as CASIGTGQETQYF. Based on the CDR3 plus reference TRBV25-1 and TRBJ2-5, the full variable domain is EADIYQTPRYLVIGTGKKITLECSQTMGHDKMYWYQQDPGMELHLIHYSYGVNSTEKGDLSSESTVSRIRTEHFPLTLESARPSHTSQYLCASIGTGQETQYFGPGTRLLVL.

This chain links TRBV28 with TRBJ2-5; D is perhaps TRBD1 (5 bases). This CDR3 is 15 amino acids long. In germline, CDR1 is MDHEN, CDR2 SYDVKM. V gave up 2 bases and J gave up 5 bases, with 15 bases separating them. The CDR3 sequence is CASSLRTSNGETQYF. DNA for the CDR3: TGTGCCAGCAGTTTACGGACATCGAATGGGGAGACCCAGTACTTC.

Note on this clone: One end of the junction is discordant with germline, which a read error may explain. The chain recombines TRBV6-5 with TRBJ2-1; D not resolved. CDR1 and CDR2 (germline): MNHEY, SVGAGI. This CDR3 comprises 13 residues. The CDR3 nucleotides are TGTGCCAGCAGTTACTCGATCGTTCTCCCGTCAGTCTTC. Protein sequence: CASSYSIVLPSVF.

The V gene is TRBV4-1, the J gene TRBJ2-5; tentative D call: TRBD1 (6 bases). Trimming left V 0 bases short and J 5 bases short, with 16 bases between. CDR1 and CDR2 (germline): MGHRA, YSYEKL. This CDR3 has 16 residues. The DNA for the CDR3 is TGCGCCAGCAGCCAAGACGGAACAGGGTTGGGGGAGACCCAGTACTTC. This gives the protein CASSQDGTGLGETQYF.

The chain is built from TRBV27 and TRBJ2-7, with TRBD1 identical over 9 bases. Germline lookup yields CDR1 MNHEY and CDR2 SMNVEV (reference sequence). V shed 5 bases, J shed 4 bases, and the junction held 9 bases outside the gene matches. This CDR3 is built from 15 residues. The CDR3 coding sequence is TGTGCCAGCAGTACACAGGGGGCCAGCCAGTACGAGCAGTACTTC. Translated: CASSTQGASQYEQYF.

The chain has TRBV13 and TRBJ2-1, with D unclear. The CDR3 spans 14 residues. The ends were cut back, 4 bases at V and 9 bases at J, with 16 bases in the middle. In germline, CDR1 is PRHDT, CDR2 FYEKMQ (reference sequence). CDR3 sequence reads: CASSSSSSGGEQFF. CDR3 sequence (DNA): TGTGCCAGCAGCTCCAGCTCGTCTGGCGGTGAGCAGTTCTTC.

The V and J genes are TRBV5-1 and TRBJ1-2; 7 bases line up with TRBD1. The junction had 2 bases not matched to a gene; V was cut back by 3 bases and J by 6 bases. CDR1 is SGHRS and CDR2 is YFSETQ in the germline V gene. This CDR3 comprises 12 residues. CDR3 amino acids: CASSYDRDGYTF. The CDR3 nucleotides read TGCGCCAGCAGCTACGACAGGGATGGCTACACCTTC.

V usage is TRBV2 and J usage is TRBJ2-3; tentative D call: TRBD2 (6 bases). CDR3 length: 14 residues. Germline V gene sequence: CDR1 SNHLY, CDR2 FYNNEI. V dropped 2 bases and J dropped 5 bases, with 11 bases sitting between them. The CDR3 bases are TGTGCCAGCAGTGAACGGGGAGGTGGAGATACGCAGTATTTT. Its translation: CASSERGGGDTQYF. The whole variable domain, remainder taken from reference TRBV2 and TRBJ2-3, is EPEVTQTPSHQVTQMGQEVILRCVPISNHLYFYWYRQILGQKVEFLVSFYNNEISEKSEIFDDQFSVERPDGSNFTLKIRSTKLEDSAMYFCASSERGGGDTQYFGPGTRLTVL.

The chain is built from TRBV4-1 and TRBJ2-5; TRBD1 might be the D (6 bases). This CDR3 region has 15 residues. Trimming removed 1 base at V and 1 base at J, with 10 bases between. Germline assignment: CDR1 MGHRA and CDR2 YSYEKL. The CDR3: CASSQGTDLQETQYF. DNA of the CDR3: TGCGCCAGCAGCCAAGGGACAGACCTCCAAGAGACCCAGTACTTC.